This entry concerns a single T cell receptor beta chain. This clonotype was seen ten or more times. Its antigen is unknown. Nothing much larger sits one base from this clone, and base qualities are not available. The reads were generated on an Illumina HiSeq 2500. Quantitative 5'-RACE with molecular barcodes was the method used to prepare the TCR beta libraries. The published analysis was carried out like this. To identify disease-linked TCR variants, a new computational method was used, one built on a probabilistic model of VDJ rearrangement. Through fastp at Q25 and MiXCR, TCRdb rebuilt clones from the public reads, retaining in-frame beta chains. Rows matching on CDR3 protein sequence are summarized as one entry with the most common DNA and genes. The V and J calls and clone size come from TCRdb's table, not from the authors' own analysis. Counted in this sample were 240,000 or so distinct CDR3 sequences; around 7.8% of them appeared once. Together, the top ten hold 6.8% of the sample.

This specimen belongs to a study of CD8 T cells in ankylosing spondylitis (dated by TCRdb to about 2017). Some background on the complete study: To find TCR variants linked to disease, the study profiled T cell receptor beta repertoires in ankylosing spondylitis patients and healthy donors. Peripheral blood was sampled, and synovial fluid was additionally collected from ankylosing spondylitis patients. The full study cohort was made up of about 25 ankylosing spondylitis patients and roughly 98 healthy donors. The paper's findings and limits, for the study overall: The disease-linked clones showed a CD8+ phenotype and occurred at relatively low frequencies in peripheral blood. Some motif variants were previously reported in synovial fluid and blood of reactive arthritis patients, suggesting common disease-initiation mechanisms. According to the report, matched synovial fluid samples from ankylosing spondylitis patients were significantly enriched for the disease-linked clones. A TCR beta motif made up of seven or eight highly homologous amino acid variants appeared to be characteristic of blood from ankylosing spondylitis patients.

The source is a male donor with ankylosing spondylitis or in good health (not recorded which). The sample taken for sequencing was blood, either unsorted or a sorted T cell fraction (not recorded which).

The DNA reads as follows: TGCGCCAGCAGCTTCAAAAGTGGCGGGGAGCTGTTTTTT. This gives the protein CASSFKSGGELFF. The chain couples TRBV5-1 to TRBJ2-2; the D gene assignment is ambiguous. The junction carries 9 bases between V and J, which are trimmed by 2 bases and 7 bases respectively. The CDR3 starts with the cysteine, ends with the phenylalanine, and has 13 residues. Here the CDR3 DNA is all that survives: 39 bases in frame from base 1. The germline V gene sets CDR1 to SGHRS and CDR2 to YFSETQ.